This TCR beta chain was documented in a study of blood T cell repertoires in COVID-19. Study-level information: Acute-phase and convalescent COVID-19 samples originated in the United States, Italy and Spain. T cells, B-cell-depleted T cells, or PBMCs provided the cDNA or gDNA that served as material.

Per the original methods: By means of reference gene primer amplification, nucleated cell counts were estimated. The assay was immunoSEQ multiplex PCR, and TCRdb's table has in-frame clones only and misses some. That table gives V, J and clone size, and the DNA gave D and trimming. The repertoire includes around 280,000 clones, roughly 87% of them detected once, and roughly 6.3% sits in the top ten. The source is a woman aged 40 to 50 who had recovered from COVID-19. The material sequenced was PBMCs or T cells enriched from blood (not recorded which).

The CDR3 sequence: CASREGLADTQYF. The CDR3 region has the DNA TGTGCCAGCCGGGAGGGACTAGCAGATACGCAGTATTTT. The chain couples TRBV2 to TRBJ2-3; TRBD2 aligns across 8 bases. Germline CDR1 SNHLY, CDR2 FYNNEI. V trimming: 8 bases; J trimming: 4 bases; junction bases outside the gene matches: 5. The CDR3 length is 13 residues.